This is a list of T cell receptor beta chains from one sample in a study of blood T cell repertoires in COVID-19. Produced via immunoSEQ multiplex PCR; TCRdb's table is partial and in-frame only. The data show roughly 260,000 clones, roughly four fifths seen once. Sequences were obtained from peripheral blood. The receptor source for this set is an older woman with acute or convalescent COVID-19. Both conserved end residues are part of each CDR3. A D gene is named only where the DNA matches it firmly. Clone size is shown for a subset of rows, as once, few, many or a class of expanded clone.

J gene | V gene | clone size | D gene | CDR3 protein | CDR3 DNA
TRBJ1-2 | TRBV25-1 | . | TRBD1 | CASSESWTGEGYTF | TGTGCCAGCAGTGAAAGTTGGACAGGGGAAGGCTACACCTTC
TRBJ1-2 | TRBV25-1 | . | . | CASSDSARPLYGYTF | TGTGCCAGCAGTGATTCCGCCAGGCCTCTCTATGGCTACACCTTC
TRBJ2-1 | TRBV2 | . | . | CASTEGSLPYNEQFF | TGTGCCAGCACGGAGGGAAGTCTCCCCTACAATGAGCAGTTCTTC
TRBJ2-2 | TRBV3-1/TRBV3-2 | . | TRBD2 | CASSHPLRGGTGELFF | TGTGCCAGCAGCCACCCCCTACGGGGGGGCACCGGGGAGCTGTTTTTT
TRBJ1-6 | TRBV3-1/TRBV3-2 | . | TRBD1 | CASSPTRTGATPLHF | TGTGCCAGCAGCCCTACTAGGACAGGGGCGACACCCCTCCACTTT
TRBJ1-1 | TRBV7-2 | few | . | CASSPVSRGGGAAFF | TGTGCCAGCAGCCCGGTCTCGCGAGGAGGTGGAGCGGCTTTCTTT
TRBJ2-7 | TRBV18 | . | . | CASSTQGGWYEQYF | TGTGCCAGCTCGACTCAGGGAGGTTGGTACGAGCAGTACTTC
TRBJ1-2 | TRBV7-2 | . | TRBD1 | CASSPTGTGAYGYTF | TGTGCCAGCAGCCCAACTGGGACAGGGGCCTATGGCTACACCTTC
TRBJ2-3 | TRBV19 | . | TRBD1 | CASRKGQGGLDTQYF | TGTGCCAGTAGGAAGGGACAGGGTGGTTTGGATACGCAGTATTTT
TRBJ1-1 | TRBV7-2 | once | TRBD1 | CASSSDRGGTEAFF | TGTGCCAGCAGCTCCGACAGGGGCGGCACTGAAGCTTTCTTT
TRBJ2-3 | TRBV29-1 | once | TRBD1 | CSVERQGGGTDTQYF | TGCAGCGTTGAAAGACAGGGGGGGGGCACAGATACGCAGTATTTT
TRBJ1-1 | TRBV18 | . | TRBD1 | CASSATQGTEAFF | TGTGCCAGCTCAGCGACACAGGGGACTGAAGCTTTCTTT
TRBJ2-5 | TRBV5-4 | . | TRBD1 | CASSLVMGTAEETQYF | TGTGCCAGCAGCTTGGTTATGGGGACAGCGGAGGAGACCCAGTACTTC
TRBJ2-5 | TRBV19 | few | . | CASSPQGWKETQYF | TGTGCCAGTAGTCCACAGGGATGGAAAGAGACCCAGTACTTC